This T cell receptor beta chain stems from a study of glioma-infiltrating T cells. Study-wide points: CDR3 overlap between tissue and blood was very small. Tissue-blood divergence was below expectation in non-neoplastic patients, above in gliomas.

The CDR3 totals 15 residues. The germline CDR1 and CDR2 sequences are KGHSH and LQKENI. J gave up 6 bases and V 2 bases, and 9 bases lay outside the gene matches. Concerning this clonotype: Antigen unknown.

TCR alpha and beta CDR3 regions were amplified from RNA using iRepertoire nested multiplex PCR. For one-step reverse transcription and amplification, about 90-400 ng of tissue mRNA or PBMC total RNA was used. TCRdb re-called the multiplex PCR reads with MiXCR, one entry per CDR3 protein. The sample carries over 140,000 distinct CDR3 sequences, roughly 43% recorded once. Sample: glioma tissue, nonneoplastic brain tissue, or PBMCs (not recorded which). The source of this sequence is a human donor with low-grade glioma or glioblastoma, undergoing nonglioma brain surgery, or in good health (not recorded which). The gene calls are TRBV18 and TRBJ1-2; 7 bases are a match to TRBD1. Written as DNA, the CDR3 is TGTGCCAGCTCACCAACCAGGGACAGCGGAGATGGCTACACCTTC. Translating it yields CASSPTRDSGDGYTF.